This TCR beta chain originates from a study of shared clonotypes between healthy human individuals. Overall study context: Three plates each covered CD4 naive and memory; CD8 naive two, CD8 memory one. Points from the study as a whole: Rarefaction gave evidence that sorted-subset sequencing remained incomplete despite large depth. Since donors were few, the genetic and exposure-history diversity represented was limited.

The naive CD8 population came from CD45RO-negative cells selected for CCR7, without terminally differentiated effector memory CD45RA+ cells. Sorted subsets were amplified in replicate PCRs using 200 ng DNA, 30,000 to 35,000 T cell genomes. Clones were read by immunoSEQ multiplex PCR, and TCRdb kept only the in-frame ones, dropping some. The table records under 1 million clones, roughly 92% of them present only once. Regarding this clone: The antigen is undetermined.

This TCR came from a man aged 25 to 40 in good health. Material for sequencing was naive CD8+ T cells sorted from blood.

DNA of the CDR3: TGTGCCACTAAGCCGGGACCAACGACTAACTATGGCTACACCTTC. As protein: CATKPGPTTNYGYTF. The chain carries TRBV15 and TRBJ1-2; maybe TRBD1 (5 bases). The CDR3 runs 15 residues. The germline V gene has CDR1 LNHNV and CDR2 YYDKDF (reference sequence). V was clipped by 9 bases and J by 0 bases, with 17 bases between them.